A single sample is the source of the 3 T cell receptor beta chains below, sequenced in a study of T cells after yellow fever vaccination. From the 5' RACE reads, TCRdb called clonotypes with MiXCR, one entry per CDR3 protein. The sample has fewer than 400,000 distinct CDR3 sequences; around 10% are singletons. Here the sequenced sample was CD4+ T cells sorted from PBMCs, taken 45 days after the yellow fever booster vaccination. The receptors were gathered from a young man who received the YFV17D yellow fever vaccine.

This clonotype has a handful of counts. The rearrangement links TRBV5-1 to TRBJ1-2; tentative D call: TRBD1 (5 bases). Trimming cost V 0 bases and J 4 bases, with 7 bases left between them. Germline assignment: CDR1 SGHRS and CDR2 YFSETQ. The CDR3 extends over 13 amino acids. The CDR3 loop is CASSLVGGYGYTF. CDR3 DNA sequence: TGCGCCAGCAGCTTGGTCGGGGGCTATGGCTACACCTTC.

This clonotype occurred many times. This chain joins TRBV27 and TRBJ1-6; no clear D. The CDR3 covers 17 residues. V lost 2 bases and J lost 9, with 20 bases in between. Germline values: CDR1 MNHEY, CDR2 SMNVEV (reference sequence). This chain's CDR3 is CASSLAWLGFPSSPLHF. The DNA for the CDR3 is TGTGCCAGCAGTTTAGCTTGGCTTGGGTTCCCCTCTTCACCCCTCCACTTT.

This clonotype was recorded a few times. The V and J genes are TRBV19 and TRBJ1-4, with D perhaps TRBD1 (5 bases). Germline CDR1 is LNHDA and CDR2 is SQIVND (reference sequence). V was cut by 8 bases and J by 8 bases, with 15 bases left in between. The CDR3 extends over 13 amino acids. The CDR3 coding sequence is TGTGCCAGTGGAGACGGGACCGCAGAAAAACTGTTTTTT. Protein product: CASGDGTAEKLFF.